A selection of T cell receptor beta chains follows, all from one sample in a study of T cell repertoires in cytomegalovirus infection. The antigens of these receptors remain unknown. TCRdb recomputed calls from the reads with MiXCR, one row per CDR3 protein. This sample has 150,000 or so distinct CDR3 sequences, with roughly a third found just once. This sample comprised CD8+ T cells from cultured PBMCs, obtained from culture after CMV antigen stimulation. The receptors were gathered from a human donor in good health (CMV status not recorded). Some clones in this sample may be carry-over from other donors' samples. Each CDR3 is given with its conserved first and last residue. The size entry is marked missing in some rows and otherwise reads once, few, many or a size class.

v_call,clone_size,cdr3_length,j_call,cdr3_aa
TRBV2,NA,17,TRBJ2-2,CASSETLGQGNTGELFF
TRBV13,NA,16,TRBJ2-2,CASSLPGQGNTGELFF
TRBV7-9,few,14,TRBJ2-7,CASSVGQGSAEQYF
TRBV9,few,17,TRBJ2-1,CASSGGGALSSYNEQFF
TRBV12-5,NA,13,TRBJ1-1,CASGPDSSAEAFF
TRBV27,NA,16,TRBJ2-1,CASSLGRGASYNEQFF
TRBV7-6,NA,15,TRBJ1-4,CASRPPGQGYEKLFF
TRBV27,NA,15,TRBJ1-5,CASSLYQDGLEPQHF
TRBV28,many,16,TRBJ1-5,CASSIGQSYSNQPQHF
TRBV5-4,few,15,TRBJ1-5,CASSLVPGDDQPQHF
TRBV5-4,NA,13,TRBJ2-7,CASSLEQDNEQYF
TRBV6-6,NA,13,TRBJ2-1,CASNLDTYNEQFF
TRBV7-7,few,13,TRBJ2-7,CASSLAPGGEQYF
TRBV12-3/TRBV12-4,few,15,TRBJ2-1,CASSFGASRHNEQFF
TRBV11-1,NA,11,TRBJ1-2,CASRGVYGYTF
TRBV12-3/TRBV12-4,few,15,TRBJ1-5,CASSQARDLNQPQHF